Detailed here is one TCR beta chain. What it binds is unknown. These data are taken from a study of cytomegalovirus exposure and HLA in healthy donors. Study-wide findings and caveats: A previous analysis found most TCR beta V segments productive roughly 87% or roughly 30% of the time. Relative to equally common others, HLA-associated TCR beta chains showed greater clonal expansion in a later analysis.

The germline CDR1 and CDR2 sequences are LGHNT and FRNRAP. This CDR3 region has 18 residues. With 2 bases removed from V and 1 base from J, the gap between germline ends came to 21 bases. Both 60 Vbeta primers and 13 Jbeta primers went into the PCR. Authors' data handling: An analysis that came later counted 73 million or so unique TCR beta chains, roughly 11 million shared. The table came from immunoSEQ multiplex PCR; TCRdb's copy has only in-frame clones and leaves some out. V, J and clone size are taken as reported in that table, and D and trimming were inferred from the DNA itself. Among around 130,000 clones listed, 84% were seen once. Donors in the study were healthy people who gave bone marrow.

The chain joins TRBV12-5 to TRBJ2-7, with D perhaps TRBD1 (6 bases). The clonotype was recovered from a woman between 18 and 29 years old in good health and CMV-seropositive. Sequenced sample: PBMCs. CDR3 DNA sequence: TGTGCTAGTGGTTTGTCCCCTCGCAGGGGTCGCCATTCCTACGAGCAGTACTTC. Amino acid sequence: CASGLSPRRGRHSYEQYF. Full variable domain (missing parts from reference TRBV12-5 and TRBJ2-7): DARVTQTPRHKVTEMGQEVTMRCQPILGHNTVFWYRQTMMQGLELLAYFRNRAPLDDSGMPKDRFSAEMPDATLATLKIQPSEPRDSAVYFCASGLSPRRGRHSYEQYFGPGTRLTVT.